This T cell receptor (beta chain) was identified during a study of blood T cell repertoires in COVID-19. Study-wide background: Donors in the United States, Italy and Spain gave samples during acute or convalescent COVID-19. T cells, B-cell-depleted T cells, or PBMCs provided the cDNA or gDNA that served as material.

This clone was counted ten times or more. V lost 3 bases and J lost 6; bases outside the gene matches: 9. Germline V gives CDR1 KGHSH, CDR2 LQKENI. This CDR3 comprises 16 residues. The protocol was immunoSEQ multiplex PCR, while the TCRdb copy is restricted to in-frame clones and leaves out a portion. The table has under 80,000 clones, around 77% seen once. The source material was peripheral blood. The J gene is TRBJ2-1, the V gene TRBV18; the match to TRBD2 covers 9 bases. This TCR came from a man older than 75 with active or convalescent COVID-19. The CDR3 is CASSPRRGGRANEQFF. In nucleotides, the CDR3 is TGTGCCAGCTCACCGAGGCGGGGGGGTAGGGCCAATGAGCAGTTCTTC. The full variable domain, in which reference TRBV18 and TRBJ2-1 provide the parts outside the CDR3, is NAGVMQNPRHLVRRRGQEARLRCSPMKGHSHVYWYRQLPEEGLKFMVYLQKENIIDESGMPKERFSAEFPKEGPSILRIQQVVRGDSAAYFCASSPRRGGRANEQFFGPGTRLTVL.